This is a list of T cell receptor beta chains from one sample in a study of early T cells in non-severe SARS-CoV-2 infection. TCRdb re-called the 5' RACE reads through MiXCR, storing one row per CDR3 protein. In the table there are more than 70,000 distinct CDR3 sequences, approximately 13% of which are singletons. Source material: whole blood. These receptors originate from an adult who was a healthcare worker with PCR-confirmed SARS-CoV-2 infection or an uninfected control (not recorded which). Both conserved end residues are part of each CDR3. The D gene is left open where the match is weak. A clone size is listed for some rows: how often the clone was seen (once, few, many), or a class if it is expanded.

D gene: -
V gene: TRBV10-2
J gene: TRBJ2-2
clone size: many
CDR3 protein: CASSVGQTNTGELFF
CDR3 DNA: TGCGCCAGCAGTGTCGGGCAGACGAACACCGGGGAGCTGTTTTTT

D gene: -
V gene: TRBV6-5
J gene: TRBJ2-3
clone size: many
CDR3 protein: CASSFLQSDTQYF
CDR3 DNA: TGTGCCAGCAGTTTCCTCCAATCAGATACGCAGTATTTT

D gene: -
V gene: TRBV7-2
J gene: TRBJ2-3
clone size: -
CDR3 protein: CASSFIRDLTDTQYF
CDR3 DNA: TGTGCCAGCAGCTTTATACGGGACCTCACAGATACGCAGTATTTT

D gene: -
V gene: TRBV28
J gene: TRBJ2-1
clone size: few
CDR3 protein: CASSLAEGDEQFF
CDR3 DNA: TGTGCCAGCAGTTTAGCCGAGGGTGATGAGCAGTTCTTC

D gene: -
V gene: TRBV7-2
J gene: TRBJ2-3
clone size: -
CDR3 protein: CASRPTSDTQYF
CDR3 DNA: TGTGCCAGCAGGCCGACTTCAGATACGCAGTATTTT

D gene: -
V gene: TRBV6-5
J gene: TRBJ1-5
clone size: few
CDR3 protein: CASSSHSNQPQHF
CDR3 DNA: TGTGCCAGCAGTTCGCATAGCAATCAGCCCCAGCATTTT

D gene: -
V gene: TRBV29-1
J gene: TRBJ1-2
clone size: -
CDR3 protein: CSVEDVGRGYGYTF
CDR3 DNA: TGCAGCGTTGAAGACGTGGGGCGCGGCTATGGCTACACCTTC

D gene: -
V gene: TRBV12-3/TRBV12-4
J gene: TRBJ1-4
clone size: few
CDR3 protein: CASSRDGNEKLFF
CDR3 DNA: TGTGCCAGCAGTAGGGACGGGAATGAAAAACTGTTTTTT

D gene: TRBD2
V gene: TRBV11-2
J gene: TRBJ2-3
clone size: few
CDR3 protein: CASSLKAGGYTDTQYF
CDR3 DNA: TGTGCCAGCAGCCTTAAAGCGGGAGGGTACACAGATACGCAGTATTTT

D gene: TRBD1
V gene: TRBV20-1
J gene: TRBJ2-1
clone size: -
CDR3 protein: CSAGGQGIGNEQFF
CDR3 DNA: TGCAGTGCTGGAGGACAGGGGATTGGCAATGAGCAGTTCTTC

D gene: -
V gene: TRBV6-2/TRBV6-3
J gene: TRBJ2-7
clone size: -
CDR3 protein: CASRPLGHEQYF
CDR3 DNA: TGTGCCAGCAGACCCCTCGGACACGAGCAGTACTTC

D gene: TRBD1
V gene: TRBV6-6
J gene: TRBJ2-1
clone size: few
CDR3 protein: CASSDPGQGYNEQFF
CDR3 DNA: TGTGCCAGCAGTGACCCGGGACAGGGGTACAATGAGCAGTTCTTC

D gene: -
V gene: TRBV20-1
J gene: TRBJ2-7
clone size: many
CDR3 protein: CSATVSRDEQYF
CDR3 DNA: TGCAGTGCCACAGTGTCTCGGGACGAGCAGTACTTC

D gene: -
V gene: TRBV12-3/TRBV12-4
J gene: TRBJ2-7
clone size: few
CDR3 protein: CASSLALGGPYEQYF
CDR3 DNA: TGTGCCAGCAGTTTAGCGCTTGGCGGACCCTACGAGCAGTACTTC

D gene: TRBD2
V gene: TRBV29-1
J gene: TRBJ2-2
clone size: many
CDR3 protein: CSARGGGLAGTGELFF
CDR3 DNA: TGCAGCGCCCGCGGGGGGGGACTAGCGGGAACCGGGGAGCTGTTTTTT

D gene: -
V gene: TRBV7-9
J gene: TRBJ2-1
clone size: many
CDR3 protein: CASSLIFLKDNEQFF
CDR3 DNA: TGTGCCAGCAGCTTAATTTTTCTAAAAGACAATGAGCAGTTCTTC

D gene: -
V gene: TRBV5-1
J gene: TRBJ2-5
clone size: -
CDR3 protein: CASSFNSYIPGETQYF
CDR3 DNA: TGCGCCAGCAGCTTTAACAGCTACATACCGGGGGAGACCCAGTACTTC

D gene: -
V gene: TRBV9
J gene: TRBJ1-3
clone size: -
CDR3 protein: CASSPLSGVFSGNTIYF
CDR3 DNA: TGTGCCAGCAGCCCTTTATCGGGGGTGTTCTCTGGAAACACCATATATTTT

D gene: -
V gene: TRBV5-1
J gene: TRBJ1-2
clone size: -
CDR3 protein: CASSLAVGNYGYTF
CDR3 DNA: TGCGCCAGCAGCTTGGCCGTGGGTAACTATGGCTACACCTTC

D gene: -
V gene: TRBV5-6
J gene: TRBJ2-7
clone size: few
CDR3 protein: CASSLGGDLRYEQYF
CDR3 DNA: TGTGCCAGCAGCTTGGGCGGGGATCTACGCTACGAGCAGTACTTC

D gene: -
V gene: TRBV10-1
J gene: TRBJ2-5
clone size: many
CDR3 protein: CASSESGRETQYF
CDR3 DNA: TGCGCCAGCAGTGAGTCTGGCAGAGAGACCCAGTACTTC

D gene: TRBD2
V gene: TRBV7-7
J gene: TRBJ2-3
clone size: -
CDR3 protein: CASSPSSGRGTDTQYF
CDR3 DNA: TGTGCTAGCAGCCCGTCCAGCGGGAGAGGCACAGATACGCAGTATTTT

D gene: -
V gene: TRBV4-3
J gene: TRBJ2-3
clone size: -
CDR3 protein: CASSQETSTDTQYF
CDR3 DNA: TGCGCCAGCAGCCAAGAGACTAGCACAGATACGCAGTATTTT

D gene: -
V gene: TRBV5-1
J gene: TRBJ1-1
clone size: -
CDR3 protein: CASSWAGTMDTEAFF
CDR3 DNA: TGCGCCAGCAGCTGGGCCGGGACGATGGACACTGAAGCTTTCTTT

D gene: -
V gene: TRBV9
J gene: TRBJ1-6
clone size: many
CDR3 protein: CASSVGKDSPLHF
CDR3 DNA: TGTGCCAGCAGCGTAGGAAAGGACTCACCCCTCCACTTT

D gene: TRBD1
V gene: TRBV5-4
J gene: TRBJ1-2
clone size: few
CDR3 protein: CASSLGGTGGFYGYTF
CDR3 DNA: TGTGCCAGCAGCTTGGGGGGGACAGGCGGATTCTATGGCTACACCTTC

D gene: -
V gene: TRBV30
J gene: TRBJ2-6
clone size: few
CDR3 protein: CAWSVRSSGANVLTF
CDR3 DNA: TGTGCCTGGAGTGTAAGGAGCTCTGGGGCCAACGTCCTGACTTTC

D gene: -
V gene: TRBV30
J gene: TRBJ1-5
clone size: -
CDR3 protein: CAWSPGTTKQPQHF
CDR3 DNA: TGTGCCTGGAGCCCCGGGACAACGAAACAGCCCCAGCATTTT

D gene: -
V gene: TRBV4-3
J gene: TRBJ1-2
clone size: many
CDR3 protein: CASSQDGLPRMGYTF
CDR3 DNA: TGCGCCAGCAGCCAAGACGGACTCCCGAGGATGGGCTACACCTTC

D gene: -
V gene: TRBV5-6
J gene: TRBJ1-5
clone size: few
CDR3 protein: CASSLPDMQPQHF
CDR3 DNA: TGTGCCAGCAGCTTGCCGGACATGCAGCCCCAGCATTTT

D gene: TRBD1
V gene: TRBV12-3/TRBV12-4
J gene: TRBJ2-2
clone size: few
CDR3 protein: CASRRRTGRELFF
CDR3 DNA: TGTGCCAGCAGGAGACGGACAGGCCGGGAGCTGTTTTTT

D gene: -
V gene: TRBV5-4
J gene: TRBJ2-7
clone size: many
CDR3 protein: CASQGSSYEQYF
CDR3 DNA: TGTGCCAGCCAGGGGTCTTCATACGAGCAGTACTTC

D gene: -
V gene: TRBV10-3
J gene: TRBJ2-1
clone size: few
CDR3 protein: CANSPSALAGPNNEQFF
CDR3 DNA: TGTGCCAACTCACCTTCGGCACTAGCCGGCCCAAACAATGAGCAGTTCTTC

D gene: -
V gene: TRBV12-3/TRBV12-4
J gene: TRBJ2-5
clone size: -
CDR3 protein: CASRSGFQETQYF
CDR3 DNA: TGTGCCAGCAGGTCCGGGTTCCAAGAGACCCAGTACTTC

D gene: -
V gene: TRBV9
J gene: TRBJ1-1
clone size: few
CDR3 protein: CASSARGWNTEAFF
CDR3 DNA: TGTGCCAGCAGCGCCCGGGGATGGAACACTGAAGCTTTCTTT

D gene: TRBD1
V gene: TRBV29-1
J gene: TRBJ1-1
clone size: many
CDR3 protein: CSVGEGAVNTEAFF
CDR3 DNA: TGCAGCGTTGGGGAGGGGGCTGTGAACACTGAAGCTTTCTTT

D gene: -
V gene: TRBV6-2/TRBV6-3
J gene: TRBJ2-1
clone size: -
CDR3 protein: CASSPDYNEQFF
CDR3 DNA: TGTGCCAGCAGCCCAGATTACAATGAGCAGTTCTTC

D gene: TRBD1
V gene: TRBV5-1
J gene: TRBJ1-2
clone size: many
CDR3 protein: CASSPGQTNYGYTF
CDR3 DNA: TGCGCCAGCAGCCCGGGACAGACGAACTATGGCTACACCTTC

D gene: -
V gene: TRBV4-3
J gene: TRBJ2-4
clone size: few
CDR3 protein: CASSQGLHIQLAKNIQYF
CDR3 DNA: TGCGCCAGCAGCCAAGGACTCCACATCCAGTTAGCCAAAAACATTCAGTACTTC

D gene: -
V gene: TRBV7-7
J gene: TRBJ2-5
clone size: few
CDR3 protein: CASSLVRWGTQYF
CDR3 DNA: TGTGCTAGCAGCTTGGTCCGCTGGGGGACCCAGTACTTC

D gene: TRBD2
V gene: TRBV6-5
J gene: TRBJ2-4
clone size: few
CDR3 protein: CASSPSGRRNIQYF
CDR3 DNA: TGTGCCAGCAGTCCTAGCGGGAGAAGGAACATTCAGTACTTC

D gene: -
V gene: TRBV7-9
J gene: TRBJ1-5
clone size: -
CDR3 protein: CASTQNNQPQHF
CDR3 DNA: TGTGCCAGCACCCAGAACAATCAGCCCCAGCATTTT

D gene: TRBD2
V gene: TRBV2
J gene: TRBJ2-1
clone size: few
CDR3 protein: CASTSGLAGLNEQFF
CDR3 DNA: TGTGCCAGCACCTCCGGACTAGCGGGTCTGAATGAGCAGTTCTTC

D gene: -
V gene: TRBV7-8
J gene: TRBJ2-1
clone size: many
CDR3 protein: CASSLRANEQFF
CDR3 DNA: TGTGCCAGCAGCTTAAGGGCTAATGAGCAGTTCTTC

D gene: TRBD1
V gene: TRBV6-5
J gene: TRBJ1-2
clone size: few
CDR3 protein: CASSRTGKGDYGYTF
CDR3 DNA: TGTGCCAGCAGTCGGACAGGGAAGGGTGACTATGGCTACACCTTC

D gene: -
V gene: TRBV29-1
J gene: TRBJ2-3
clone size: -
CDR3 protein: CSVVRRSTDTQYF
CDR3 DNA: TGCAGCGTTGTTCGGAGAAGCACAGATACGCAGTATTTT

D gene: TRBD2
V gene: TRBV5-1
J gene: TRBJ2-2
clone size: -
CDR3 protein: CASSLEGSGRTGELFF
CDR3 DNA: TGCGCCAGCAGCTTGGAGGGTAGCGGGAGAACCGGGGAGCTGTTTTTT

D gene: -
V gene: TRBV7-3
J gene: TRBJ2-1
clone size: few
CDR3 protein: CASSLSGPRSYNEQFF
CDR3 DNA: TGTGCCAGCAGTTTAAGCGGACCCCGCTCCTACAATGAGCAGTTCTTC